A selection of T cell receptor beta chains follows, all from one sample in a study of radiotherapy plus CTLA-4 blockade in lung cancer. Sequencing was performed with immunoSEQ multiplex PCR; in TCRdb, only in-frame clones are kept and a portion is missing. Among under 50,000 clones, 86% were seen once, and the ten largest hold about 20%. Here the sequenced sample was peripheral blood, taken from a patient treated with radiotherapy plus ipilimumab. Receptors originate from a human donor with non-small cell lung cancer whose response to radiotherapy plus ipilimumab could not be evaluated. CDR3s include the opening cysteine and the closing phenylalanine or tryptophan. The order of the fields is V gene, J gene, CDR3 length, clone size, D gene, CDR3 protein, CDR3 DNA. D genes are given only for firm matches. Clone size appears in some rows only: once, few, many, or a class for an expanded clone.

V: TRBV27
J: TRBJ2-7
length: 16
size: -
D: -
CDR3: CASSPSAGDINYEQYF
DNA: TGTGCCAGCAGTCCCTCGGCAGGGGACATAAACTACGAGCAGTACTTC

V: TRBV29-1
J: TRBJ1-1
length: 14
size: -
D: TRBD1
CDR3: CSVVKQGSNTEAFF
DNA: TGCAGCGTTGTTAAACAGGGGTCAAACACTGAAGCTTTCTTT

V: TRBV4-1
J: TRBJ2-2
length: 17
size: -
D: -
CDR3: CASSQVGAGRTPGELFF
DNA: TGCGCCAGCAGCCAAGTGGGGGCAGGGAGAACACCCGGGGAGCTGTTTTTT

V: TRBV19
J: TRBJ1-5
length: 17
size: -
D: -
CDR3: CASSKGTPGRSNQPQHF
DNA: TGTGCCAGTAGTAAGGGGACTCCCGGTCGTAGCAATCAGCCCCAGCATTTT

V: TRBV7-3
J: TRBJ2-1
length: 14
size: -
D: -
CDR3: CASSLGAFGNEQFF
DNA: TGTGCCAGCAGCTTAGGGGCCTTTGGGAATGAGCAGTTCTTC

V: TRBV7-9
J: TRBJ1-6
length: 16
size: -
D: TRBD1
CDR3: CASSARTGGIDSPLHF
DNA: TGTGCCAGCAGCGCCCGGACAGGCGGGATAGATTCACCCCTCCACTTT

V: TRBV6-5
J: TRBJ2-5
length: 15
size: -
D: -
CDR3: CASRELGGGGPTQYF
DNA: TGTGCCAGCAGGGAACTGGGGGGCGGGGGTCCGACCCAGTACTTC

V: TRBV27
J: TRBJ2-7
length: 14
size: -
D: -
CDR3: CASAEFDSSYEQYF
DNA: TGTGCCAGCGCCGAATTCGACAGCTCCTACGAGCAGTACTTC

V: TRBV6-1
J: TRBJ2-3
length: 15
size: -
D: TRBD1
CDR3: CASSEGQPSTDTQYF
DNA: TGTGCCAGCAGTGAGGGACAGCCCAGCACAGATACGCAGTATTTT

V: TRBV27
J: TRBJ1-1
length: 14
size: -
D: -
CDR3: CASSPGGGRTEAFF
DNA: TGTGCCAGCAGTCCCGGCGGGGGCCGCACTGAAGCTTTCTTT

V: TRBV4-1
J: TRBJ1-2
length: 14
size: few
D: -
CDR3: CASSQPGPQGGYTF
DNA: TGCGCCAGCAGCCAACCGGGACCACAGGGCGGCTACACCTTC

V: TRBV28
J: TRBJ1-4
length: 14
size: -
D: -
CDR3: CASSFWGGNEKLFF
DNA: TGTGCCAGCAGTTTTTGGGGGGGGAATGAAAAACTGTTTTTT

V: TRBV2
J: TRBJ2-6
length: 13
size: -
D: -
CDR3: CASRTSGANVLTF
DNA: TGTGCCAGCAGGACATCTGGGGCCAACGTCCTGACTTTC

V: TRBV28
J: TRBJ2-7
length: 14
size: -
D: -
CDR3: CASRPPGQVSEQYF
DNA: TGTGCCAGCAGGCCCCCGGGACAAGTCTCTGAGCAGTACTTC

V: TRBV7-8
J: TRBJ1-2
length: 14
size: -
D: -
CDR3: CASTMDSPNYGYTF
DNA: TGTGCCAGCACTATGGACAGCCCGAACTATGGCTACACCTTC

V: TRBV2
J: TRBJ2-3
length: 13
size: -
D: -
CDR3: CASSGLGIPAQYF
DNA: TGTGCCAGCAGTGGACTAGGGATCCCAGCGCAGTATTTT